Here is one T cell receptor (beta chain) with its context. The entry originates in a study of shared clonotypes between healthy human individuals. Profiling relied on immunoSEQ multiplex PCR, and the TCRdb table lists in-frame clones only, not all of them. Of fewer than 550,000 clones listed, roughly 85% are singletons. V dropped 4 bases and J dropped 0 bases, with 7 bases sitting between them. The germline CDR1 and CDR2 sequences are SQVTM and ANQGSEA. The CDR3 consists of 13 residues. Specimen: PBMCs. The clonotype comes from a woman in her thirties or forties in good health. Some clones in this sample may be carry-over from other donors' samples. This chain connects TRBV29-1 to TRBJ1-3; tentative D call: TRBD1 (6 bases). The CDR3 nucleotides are TGCAGCGTTGGGACAGTCTCTGGAAACACCATATATTTT. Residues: CSVGTVSGNTIYF.